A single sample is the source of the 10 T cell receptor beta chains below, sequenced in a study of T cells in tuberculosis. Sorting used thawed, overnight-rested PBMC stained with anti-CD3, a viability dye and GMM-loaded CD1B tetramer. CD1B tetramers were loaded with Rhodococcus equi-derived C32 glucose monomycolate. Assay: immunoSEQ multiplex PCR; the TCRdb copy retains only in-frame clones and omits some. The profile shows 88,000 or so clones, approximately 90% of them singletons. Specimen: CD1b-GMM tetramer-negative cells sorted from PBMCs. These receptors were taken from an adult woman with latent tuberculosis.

The CDR3 loop is CASSQGLTSTDTQYF. The CDR3, as DNA: TGCGCCAGCAGCCAAGGTCTCACTAGCACAGATACGCAGTATTTT. This chain uses TRBV4-1 with TRBJ2-3; D remains ambiguous. Germline CDR1 MGHRA, CDR2 YSYEKL. The CDR3 length is 15 residues. The V end was cut by 1 base, the J end by 0 bases, with 8 bases between.

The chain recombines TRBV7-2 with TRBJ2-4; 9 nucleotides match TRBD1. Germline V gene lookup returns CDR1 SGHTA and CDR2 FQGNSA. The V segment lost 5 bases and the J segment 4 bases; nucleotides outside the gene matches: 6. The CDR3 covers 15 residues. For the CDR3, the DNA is TGTGCCAGCAGCGGGGGGGGGACAGGGAAAAACATTCAGTACTTC. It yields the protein CASSGGGTGKNIQYF.

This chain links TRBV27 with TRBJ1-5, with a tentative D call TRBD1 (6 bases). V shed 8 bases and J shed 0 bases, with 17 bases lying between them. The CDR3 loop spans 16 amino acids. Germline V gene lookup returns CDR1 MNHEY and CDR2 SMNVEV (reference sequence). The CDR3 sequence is CASLPRGIYSNQPQHF. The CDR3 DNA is TGTGCCAGCCTTCCAAGGGGGATTTATAGCAATCAGCCCCAGCATTTT.

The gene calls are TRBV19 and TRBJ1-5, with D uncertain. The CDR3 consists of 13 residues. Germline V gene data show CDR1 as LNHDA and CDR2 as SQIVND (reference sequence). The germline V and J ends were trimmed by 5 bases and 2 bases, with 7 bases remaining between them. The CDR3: CASSSYGNQPQHF. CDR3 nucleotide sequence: TGTGCCAGTAGTTCCTACGGCAATCAGCCCCAGCATTTT.

This CDR3 is CASDSRGGAYNEQFF. CDR3 sequence (DNA): TGTGCTAGTGACAGTCGCGGGGGGGCTTACAATGAGCAGTTCTTC. The V gene is TRBV12-5, the J gene TRBJ2-1, with 9 bases lining up with TRBD2. The V gene's germline CDR1 is LGHNT and CDR2 FRNRAP. CDR3 length equals 15 residues. V was clipped by 7 bases and J by 4 bases; unmatched bases: 8.

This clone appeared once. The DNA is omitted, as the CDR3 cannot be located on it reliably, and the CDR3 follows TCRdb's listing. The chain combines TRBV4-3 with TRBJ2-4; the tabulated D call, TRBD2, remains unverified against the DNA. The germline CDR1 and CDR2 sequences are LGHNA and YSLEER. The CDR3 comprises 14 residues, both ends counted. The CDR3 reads CASSQDVAFGTPYF.

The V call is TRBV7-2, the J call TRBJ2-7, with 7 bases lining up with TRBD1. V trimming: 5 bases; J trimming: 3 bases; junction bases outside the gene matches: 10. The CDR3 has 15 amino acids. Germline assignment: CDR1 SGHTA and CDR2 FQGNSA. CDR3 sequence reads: CASSRGRAGGYEQYV. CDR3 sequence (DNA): TGTGCCAGCAGCCGCGGCCGGGCAGGGGGCTACGAGCAGTACGTC.

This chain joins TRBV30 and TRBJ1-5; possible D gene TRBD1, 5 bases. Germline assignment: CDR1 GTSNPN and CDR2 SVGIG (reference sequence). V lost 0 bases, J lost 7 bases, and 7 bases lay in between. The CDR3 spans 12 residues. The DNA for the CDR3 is TGTGCCTGGAGTGTAGGGGAACAGCCCCAGCATTTT. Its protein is CAWSVGEQPQHF.

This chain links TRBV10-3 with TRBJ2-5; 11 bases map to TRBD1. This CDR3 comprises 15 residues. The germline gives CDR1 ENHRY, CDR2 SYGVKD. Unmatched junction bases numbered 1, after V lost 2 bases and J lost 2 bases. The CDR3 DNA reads TGTGCCATCAGTGAGGGGACAGGGGGTCAAGAGACCCAGTACTTC. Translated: CAISEGTGGQETQYF.

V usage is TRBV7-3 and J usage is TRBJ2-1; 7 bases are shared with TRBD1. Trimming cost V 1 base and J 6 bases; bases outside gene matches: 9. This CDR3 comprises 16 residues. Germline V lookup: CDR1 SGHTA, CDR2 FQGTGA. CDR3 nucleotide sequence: TGTGCCAGCAGCTTAATCTCGGGACAGTTCATCAATGAGCAGTTCTTC. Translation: CASSLISGQFINEQFF.